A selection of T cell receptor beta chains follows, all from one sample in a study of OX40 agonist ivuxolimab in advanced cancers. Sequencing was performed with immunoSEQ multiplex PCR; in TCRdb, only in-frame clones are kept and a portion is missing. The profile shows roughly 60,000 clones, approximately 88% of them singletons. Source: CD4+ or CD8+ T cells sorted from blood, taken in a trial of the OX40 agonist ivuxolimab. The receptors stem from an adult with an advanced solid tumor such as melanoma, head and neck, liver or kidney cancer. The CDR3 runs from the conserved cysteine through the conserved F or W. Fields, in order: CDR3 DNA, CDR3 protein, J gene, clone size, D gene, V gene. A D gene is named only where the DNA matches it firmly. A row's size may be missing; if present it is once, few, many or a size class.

TGTGCCAGTAGTATCCAGGGTGACACTGAAGCTTTCTTT CASSIQGDTEAFF TRBJ1-1 few - TRBV19
TGTGCCAGCTTCTACGAGCAGTACTTC CASFYEQYF TRBJ2-7 - - TRBV28
TGTGCCAGCAGCTTACGGAGCAACTATGGCTACACCTTC CASSLRSNYGYTF TRBJ1-2 once - TRBV9
TGTGCCAGCAGTCCCACCCCCTACGAGCAGTACTTC CASSPTPYEQYF TRBJ2-7 once - TRBV6-5
TGTGCCAGCAGCTTATCCGGGGGCGCGGACGAGCAGTACTTC CASSLSGGADEQYF TRBJ2-7 - - TRBV7-3
TGTGCCAGCAGCCGAAGACACCTACCTTTGAACACTGAAGCTTTCTTT CASSRRHLPLNTEAFF TRBJ1-1 few - TRBV28
TGTGCCAGCAGTCCCAGCGGGGCTAGCACAGATACGCAGTATTTT CASSPSGASTDTQYF TRBJ2-3 - TRBD2 TRBV6-1
TGTGCCAGCAGCTTGCGGACCCCAGGGGGTCTAATGCAGTACTTC CASSLRTPGGLMQYF TRBJ2-4 - TRBD1 TRBV5-6
TGTGCCAGTACCCCATCGGCCAGGCTTAACTATGGCTACACCTTC CASTPSARLNYGYTF TRBJ1-2 - - TRBV19
TGTGCCAGTAGCTTTTTGGCTCAGCCCCAGCATTTT CASSFLAQPQHF TRBJ1-5 - - TRBV19
TGTGCCTGGACTAGCGGGAAGGTCGGGGAGCTGTTTTTT CAWTSGKVGELFF TRBJ2-2 few TRBD2 TRBV30
TGTGCCAGCAGCTTGGGCCTCCACAGAGGCTACACCTTC CASSLGLHRGYTF TRBJ1-2 once - TRBV11-1
TGTGCCAGCAGCTTAATAAGGACTAGCGGCTACAATGAGCAGTTCTTC CASSLIRTSGYNEQFF TRBJ2-1 - TRBD2 TRBV7-3
TGTGCCAGCAGCCAAACAGGGGGCGTCACAGATACGCAGTATTTT CASSQTGGVTDTQYF TRBJ2-3 - TRBD1 TRBV11-3
TGCAGCTGTCTCCCTTCAGACAGAATCTATGGCTACACCTTC CSCLPSDRIYGYTF TRBJ1-2 - - TRBV29-1
TGTGCCAGTAGTACACCGGGACAGTCCTACGAGCAGTACTTC CASSTPGQSYEQYF TRBJ2-7 once TRBD1 TRBV19
TGTGCCAGCAGCTTAGCGGGAGGGGATACGCAGTATTTT CASSLAGGDTQYF TRBJ2-3 - TRBD2 TRBV7-9
TGCGCCAGCAGCCAGGCCTGGGACAGCTCTGGAAACACCATATATTTT CASSQAWDSSGNTIYF TRBJ1-3 - TRBD1 TRBV4-1
TGTGCCATCATGTGCGGGTGTCAGCCCCAGCATTTT CAIMCGCQPQHF TRBJ1-5 - - TRBV10-3
TGTGCCTGGAGAAGGGGACCACTAGGCGAGCAGTACTTC CAWRRGPLGEQYF TRBJ2-7 - - TRBV30
TGTGCCAGCAGCCATCAGGGGGTAGGTCATCAGCCCCAGCATTTT CASSHQGVGHQPQHF TRBJ1-5 - TRBD1 TRBV16
TGTGCCAGCAGTCGCCTCTTTGAGCGGGAGCTGTTTTTT CASSRLFERELFF TRBJ2-2 - - TRBV28
TGTGCCAGCAGCTTAGGGGGCAGGGGGCTCCTCGGGACTGAAGCTTTCTTT CASSLGGRGLLGTEAFF TRBJ1-1 - TRBD1 TRBV13
TGTGCCAGCAGCTTAGCCAGGGTCTTCGCGGGAGTTGGCACAGATACGCAGTATTTT CASSLARVFAGVGTDTQYF TRBJ2-3 - TRBD2 TRBV11-3
TGCGCCAGCAGCCCGGGACTAGCCGCCCGCGAAACCTACGAGCAGTACTTC CASSPGLAARETYEQYF TRBJ2-7 - TRBD2 TRBV4-1
TGTGCCAGCACCTCCTCGCTTAGCGGAGAGCAGTTCTTC CASTSSLSGEQFF TRBJ2-1 - - TRBV6-1
TGTGCTAGCAGCTCAGGCACAGTCAGAACCGGGGAGCTGTTTTTT CASSSGTVRTGELFF TRBJ2-2 - - TRBV7-7
TGTGCCAGCAGCCAACCGGGACAGGGGTCAGATACGCAGTATTTT CASSQPGQGSDTQYF TRBJ2-3 - TRBD1 TRBV4-2
TGTGCCAGCAGTGACCGGACCCGCGCAAATTCACCCCTCCACTTT CASSDRTRANSPLHF TRBJ1-6 - - TRBV2
TGTGCCAGCGGATACTACAATGAGCAGTTCTTC CASGYYNEQFF TRBJ2-1 - - TRBV2
TGTGCCAGCAAGGTGGCAGGGATAAGCTCTGGAAACACCATATATTTT CASKVAGISSGNTIYF TRBJ1-3 - - TRBV7-2
TGTGCCAGCAGCTTAGGTCGAGGGAGTCCCACTGAAGCTTTCTTT CASSLGRGSPTEAFF TRBJ1-1 - - TRBV13
TGCGCCAGCAGCTCCTCCGGGACTAGCGAGGCCGAGCAGTACTTC CASSSSGTSEAEQYF TRBJ2-7 - TRBD2 TRBV5-1
TGTGCCAGCAGCTTAGGGCTAGCAGGCAATGAGCAGTTCTTC CASSLGLAGNEQFF TRBJ2-1 - - TRBV11-2
TGTGCCAGCTCACCCCCCTCCGGGAGTGGGTACAATGAGCAGTTCTTC CASSPPSGSGYNEQFF TRBJ2-1 - - TRBV18
TGTGCCAGCAGGATTCGACTAGCGGGAGTCAATGAGCAGTTCTTC CASRIRLAGVNEQFF TRBJ2-1 - TRBD2 TRBV28
TGTGCCAGCAGACAGGGGGCGGGTGAAAAACTGTTTTTT CASRQGAGEKLFF TRBJ1-4 - TRBD1 TRBV27
TGTGCCAGCAGCGTAGAAGGGGCGGACAGCTATGGCTACACCTTC CASSVEGADSYGYTF TRBJ1-2 - - TRBV9
TGTGCCAGCTCACCACTCCGGGGCTTAACAGATACGCAGTATTTT CASSPLRGLTDTQYF TRBJ2-3 - - TRBV18
TGTGCCAGCAGCCCCTCAGAGGATTTCACAGATACGCAGTATTTT CASSPSEDFTDTQYF TRBJ2-3 - - TRBV11-1
TGTGCCAGCAGCCGGACAGGGCGCCATGAGCAGTTCTTC CASSRTGRHEQFF TRBJ2-1 - TRBD1 TRBV7-9
TGTGCCAGCAGCCTCCAAGGTGGGGGCTATGGCTACACCTTC CASSLQGGGYGYTF TRBJ1-2 - - TRBV9
TGTGCCAGCAGACAGACAGGATATAGCAATCAGCCCCAGCATTTT CASRQTGYSNQPQHF TRBJ1-5 - - TRBV6-5
TGTGCCAGTAGTATTCGGGAAATCGGATCTCAGCCCCAGCATTTT CASSIREIGSQPQHF TRBJ1-5 - - TRBV19
TGCGCCAGCAGTCCCGACGCCACTAGCACAGATACGCAGTATTTT CASSPDATSTDTQYF TRBJ2-3 - - TRBV5-1
TGTGCCAGCAGTTACCCCGGACAGACTGAAAAACTGTTTTTT CASSYPGQTEKLFF TRBJ1-4 once - TRBV6-6
TGCGCCAGCAGCTTGGTAGGACAGGGTGCCTACGAGCAGTACTTC CASSLVGQGAYEQYF TRBJ2-7 - TRBD1 TRBV5-1
TGTGCCACCAGCAGTTTTGGGAGAACCGGGGAGCTGTTTTTT CATSSFGRTGELFF TRBJ2-2 - - TRBV15
TGCGCCAGCAACCCGGGACAGGGCATTTTTGGGACCACTGAAGCTTTCTTT CASNPGQGIFGTTEAFF TRBJ1-1 - TRBD1 TRBV5-1
TGTGCCAGCAGTTTCTCCTCTGGAAACACCATATATTTT CASSFSSGNTIYF TRBJ1-3 - - TRBV27
TGTGCCAGCAGTCGTTACTCTGGAAACACCATATATTTT CASSRYSGNTIYF TRBJ1-3 - - TRBV6-6
TGTGCCAGTAAGGGACCCGGAGCGATGAACACTGAAGCTTTCTTT CASKGPGAMNTEAFF TRBJ1-1 - - TRBV19
TGTGCCAGCAGTCGGGACAGGACGAACACCGGGGAGCTGTTTTTT CASSRDRTNTGELFF TRBJ2-2 - TRBD1 TRBV2